A selection of T cell receptor beta chains follows, all from one sample in a study of blood T cell repertoires in COVID-19. The method was immunoSEQ multiplex PCR; TCRdb's version includes in-frame clones alone and lacks a portion of them. The sample contains 160,000 or so clones, over 75% of which appear only once. Sequencing used PBMCs or T cells enriched from blood (not recorded which). All receptors derive from a woman in her forties or fifties who had recovered from COVID-19. CDR3s include the opening cysteine and the closing phenylalanine or tryptophan. D genes are given only for firm matches. Size is stated for part of the rows, as once, few or many counts, or as a class when the clone is expanded.

>TRBJ2-2|TRBV10-2|TRBD2|NA
TGCGCCAGCAGTGAGTCGGGGGGGTCCGGGGAGCTGTTTTTT
CASSESGGSGELFF
>TRBJ2-5|TRBV5-4|TRBD2|NA
TGTGCCAGCAGCGCCCGGACTAGCGGGGTAGAGACCCAGTACTTC
CASSARTSGVETQYF
>TRBJ1-4|TRBV19|TRBD1|NA
TGTGCCAGTAGTATAGGAAGGACAGGGGGCTCAACTAATGAAAAACTGTTTTTT
CASSIGRTGGSTNEKLFF
>TRBJ2-3|TRBV7-2|NA|once
TGTGCCAGCAGCTTAGCGCGTACAGATACGCAGTATTTT
CASSLARTDTQYF
>TRBJ2-7|TRBV21-1|NA|NA
TGTGCCAGCAGCCATCCCAGGGACAGCGTTACGAAGCAGTACTTC
CASSHPRDSVTKQYF
>TRBJ2-7|TRBV19|NA|NA
TGTGCCAGTAGTATAGGGGGGAGGCTCGAGCAGTACTTC
CASSIGGRLEQYF
>TRBJ1-2|TRBV7-2|NA|NA
TGTGCCAGCAGCTTAGCAATAAACTATGGCTACACCTTC
CASSLAINYGYTF
>TRBJ1-4|TRBV6-6|TRBD1|NA
TGTGCCAGCAGCAGACAGGGATCAGGGGAAAAACTGTTTTTT
CASSRQGSGEKLFF
>TRBJ2-1|TRBV19|NA|NA
TGTGCCAGTAGTTTAAGGGGCCGGGATGAGCAGTTCTTC
CASSLRGRDEQFF
>TRBJ2-2|TRBV30|NA|once
TGTGCCTGGCAACGCGAGTTTTTCGGGGAGCTGTTTTTT
CAWQREFFGELFF
>TRBJ2-5|TRBV6-2/TRBV6-3|TRBD2|once
TGTGCCAGCAGCTTTGGACTAGCGGGGGGCCAAGAGACCCAGTACTTC
CASSFGLAGGQETQYF
>TRBJ1-6|TRBV5-1|NA|few
TGCGCCAGCAGCTTGGTTGATTCGGGTAATTCACCCCTCCACTTT
CASSLVDSGNSPLHF
>TRBJ1-1|TRBV15|TRBD1|NA
TGTGCCACCAGCGACCGGGACAGGGACCGACGGCCTGAAGCTTTCTTT
CATSDRDRDRRPEAFF
>TRBJ2-3|TRBV7-2|TRBD2|once
TGTGCCAGCAGCTTAGGCTGGCGGGGGGGTGCGGGAGATACGCAGTATTTT
CASSLGWRGGAGDTQYF
>TRBJ2-5|TRBV18|NA|NA
TGTGCCAGCTCACCGGGGCAGCAAGAGACCCAGTACTTC
CASSPGQQETQYF
>TRBJ1-1|TRBV11-2|NA|NA
TGTGCCAGCAGCGGGCAACTCTTGAACACTGAAGCTTTCTTT
CASSGQLLNTEAFF